Below, one T cell receptor (beta chain) is given with its context. The record originates from a study of blood T cell repertoires in COVID-19. The repertoire was sequenced with immunoSEQ multiplex PCR; TCRdb's copy has only in-frame clones and lacks some. This sample has 250,000 to 300,000 clones, with roughly 93% found just once. Ages ranged from roughly 18 to 100 years, with residence in around 24 US areas. The CDR3 covers 14 residues. Germline values: CDR1 LGHDT, CDR2 YNNKEL (reference sequence). V dropped 3 bases and J dropped 7 bases, with 10 bases sitting between them. Material for sequencing was PBMCs or T cells enriched from blood (not recorded which). The receptor's source is a woman aged 40 to 49 with acute COVID-19. The rearrangement joins TRBV3-1 (or the pseudogene TRBV3-2) to TRBJ1-6; weak D call: TRBD1 (6 bases). Written as DNA, the CDR3 is TGTGCCAGCAGCCAGGGGACAACGAATTCACCCCTCCACTTT. Translated: CASSQGTTNSPLHF.